Below are 31 T cell receptor beta chains sequenced from a single sample in a study of T-cell memory formation after mild COVID-19. Each CDR3 protein is one row after TCRdb ran MiXCR on the 5' RACE reads. Of roughly 450,000 distinct CDR3 sequences listed, around a sixth were seen once; the top ten hold more than 9%. Sequencing used PBMCs or a T cell subset sorted from them (not recorded which). Receptors originate from an adult woman who had mild COVID-19 (a few samples of this study predate the infection). Cell type and time point are not known.

Details on this clonotype: Since no conserved phenylalanine or tryptophan closes the CDR3, a read error is the likely cause. The rearrangement links TRBV30 to TRBJ2-2, with D uncertain. Germline CDR1 reads GTSNPN; CDR2 reads SVGIG (reference sequence). V was cut by 2 bases and J by 0 bases, with 1 base left in between. The CDR3 runs 12 residues. CDR3 loop: CAWSTNTGELFL. CDR3 in DNA: TGTGCCTGGAGTACGAACACCGGGGAGCTGTTTCTT.

The table lists this clonotype with many counts. V and J are TRBV4-2 and TRBJ2-3, with D tentatively TRBD1 (6 bases). This CDR3 region has 17 residues. Trimming cost V 0 bases and J 3 bases, with 16 bases left between them. Germline CDR1 and CDR2: LGHNA and YNFKEQ. Here the CDR3 reads CASSQEVGDTSTDTQYF. The CDR3 DNA reads as TGTGCCAGCAGCCAAGAGGTAGGGGACACATCTACAGATACGCAGTATTTT.

This chain links TRBV20-1 with TRBJ1-1; 8 bases match TRBD1. CDR1 is DFQATT and CDR2 is SNEGSKA in the germline V gene (reference sequence). The CDR3 has 13 amino acids. V gave up 3 bases and J gave up 4 bases; unmatched junction bases: 4. The CDR3 nucleotides read TGCAGTGCTAGGCAGGGGGCTGGCACTGAAGCTTTCTTT. Translating it yields CSARQGAGTEAFF.

This clonotype was observed a few times. This chain uses TRBV5-5 with TRBJ2-1, with 7 bases fitting TRBD1. CDR3 length: 12 residues. Trimming removed 0 bases from V and 15 bases from J; junction bases left unmatched: 6. Germline V gene data show CDR1 as SGHKS and CDR2 as YYEKEE (reference sequence). For the CDR3, the DNA is TGTGCCAGCAGCTTGGCGCGGTCAGGGGGGTTCTTC. Encoded protein: CASSLARSGGFF.

This clonotype occurred a few times. The rearrangement uses TRBV7-8 and TRBJ2-1; the match to TRBD2 covers 11 bases. The CDR3 runs 15 residues. The germline V gene has CDR1 SGHVS and CDR2 FQNEAQ. J was trimmed by 9 bases and V by 5 bases; bases with no gene match: 9. Here the CDR3 reads CASSVSGGASGEQFF. CDR3 coding DNA: TGTGCCAGCAGCGTTAGCGGGGGGGCCAGTGGTGAGCAGTTCTTC.

The chain links TRBV5-1 to TRBJ1-1; D might be TRBD1 (6 bases). The CDR3 is 15 residues long. Germline V gene lookup returns CDR1 SGHRS and CDR2 YFSETQ. The V end lost 7 bases, the J end lost 0 bases, and 16 bases lay between the germline ends. The CDR3 DNA sequence: TGCGCCAGCGCGCCGGGACACCAAGTGAACACTGAAGCTTTCTTT. It is translated as CASAPGHQVNTEAFF.

The chain employs TRBV11-1 and TRBJ2-1, with 8 positions matching TRBD1. The CDR3 extends over 14 amino acids. The V and J ends lost 1 base and 8 bases, in that order; junction bases with no gene match: 4. Germline CDR1 SGHAT, CDR2 FQDESV (reference sequence). CDR3 sequence: CASSLDQGADEQFF. The CDR3 bases are TGTGCCAGCAGCTTAGACCAGGGGGCGGATGAGCAGTTCTTC.

The chain has TRBV20-1 and TRBJ2-7; D ambiguous. The CDR3 has 11 amino acids. V dropped 6 bases and J dropped 1 base, with 7 bases sitting between them. Germline-derived CDR1 and CDR2 are DFQATT and SNEGSKA (reference sequence). The CDR3 bases are TGCAGTGCCTGGGCATCCTACGAGCAGTACTTC. Its protein is CSAWASYEQYF.

The CDR3 DNA reads TGTGCGAGTAGGGGGGCCGGGGAGTACGAGCAGTACTTC. Protein sequence: CASRGAGEYEQYF. V is TRBV10-3 and J is TRBJ2-7; D could derive from TRBD1 or TRBD2 (6 bases each). The CDR3 covers 13 residues. Germline V gene lookup returns CDR1 ENHRY and CDR2 SYGVKD.

This clonotype appeared a few times. The chain joins TRBV27 to TRBJ2-1; 7 bases are shared with TRBD1. Germline CDR1 reads MNHEY; CDR2 reads SMNVEV (reference sequence). V trimming: 7 bases; J trimming: 4 bases; junction bases outside the gene matches: 7. The CDR3 sequence is 14 residues long. The CDR3 loop reads CASTRQGAYNEQFF. The CDR3 nucleotides are TGTGCCAGCACCCGACAGGGAGCTTACAATGAGCAGTTCTTC.

The V gene is TRBV7-9, the J gene TRBJ2-1; no clear D gene. The CDR3 consists of 20 residues. V was trimmed by 1 base and J by 3 bases, leaving 25 bases between them. CDR1 and CDR2 (germline): SEHNR, FQNEAQ (reference sequence). The CDR3: CASSLVSIPGPVWVYNEQFF. As DNA, the CDR3 is TGTGCCAGCAGCTTAGTATCCATCCCGGGCCCAGTCTGGGTCTACAATGAGCAGTTCTTC.

This chain links TRBV7-9 with TRBJ2-7; D is uncertain. Germline CDR1 reads SEHNR; CDR2 reads FQNEAQ (reference sequence). V shed 0 bases and J shed 2 bases, with 8 bases lying between them. The CDR3 is 14 residues long. DNA for the CDR3: TGTGCCAGCAGCTTAGCCACCCCCGCCTACGAGCAGTACTTC. As protein: CASSLATPAYEQYF.

The chain combines TRBV5-1 with TRBJ2-7, with 9 bases fitting TRBD1. The CDR3 is made up of 16 amino acids. J was trimmed by 0 bases and V by 2 bases; bases with no gene match: 6. Germline-derived CDR1 and CDR2 are SGHRS and YFSETQ. The CDR3 DNA reads as TGCGCCAGCAGCTTCCGGGACAGGGAGAGCTCCTACGAGCAGTACTTC. It specifies CASSFRDRESSYEQYF.

Only a few counts were recorded for this clonotype. The V and J genes are TRBV9 and TRBJ2-7; 7 bases agree with TRBD2. CDR1 is SGDLS and CDR2 is YYNGEE in the germline V gene. V dropped 4 bases and J dropped 0; count of bases not matched to a gene: 13. The CDR3 runs to 17 residues. The CDR3 reads CASSPHGGDSISYEQYF. For the CDR3, the DNA is TGTGCCAGCAGCCCTCATGGGGGGGACTCGATCTCCTACGAGCAGTACTTC.

The V gene is TRBV20-1, the J gene TRBJ2-7, with D possibly called TRBD1 or TRBD2 (5 bases each). Germline V CDR1 and CDR2: DFQATT, SNEGSKA (reference sequence). The V and J ends lost 1 base and 2 bases respectively, with 9 bases between them. CDR3 size: 13 residues. The CDR3 bases are TGCAGTGCTAGAGGCCGGGACCCCTACGAGCAGTACTTC. Amino acids: CSARGRDPYEQYF.

This clonotype has a handful of counts. The chain recombines TRBV12-3 or TRBV12-4 with TRBJ2-5; D is undetermined. This CDR3 comprises 12 residues. The ends were cut back, 5 bases at V and 7 bases at J, with 11 bases in the middle. For the CDR3, the DNA is TGTGCCAGCAGTCCCTATAGAGGGACCCAGTACTTC. This codes for CASSPYRGTQYF.

This clonotype was detected a few times. The CDR3 spells CSGGQGANEQYF. CDR3 bases: TGCAGCGGCGGGCAGGGGGCAAACGAGCAGTACTTC. The rearrangement joins TRBV29-1 to TRBJ2-7; 8 nucleotides match TRBD1. V lost 7 bases to trimming and J lost 5 bases; unmatched junction nucleotides: 7. The germline V gene encodes CDR1 SQVTM and CDR2 ANQGSEA. This CDR3 spans 12 amino acids.

The chain joins TRBV27 to TRBJ1-5, with D tentatively TRBD1 (5 bases). The CDR3 has 15 amino acids. V lost 2 bases and J 4 bases, leaving 12 bases between the germline ends. The germline gives CDR1 MNHEY, CDR2 SMNVEV (reference sequence). CDR3 sequence reads: CASSLGEGVNQPQHF. Here the CDR3 DNA reads TGTGCCAGCAGTTTAGGGGAAGGGGTGAATCAGCCCCAGCATTTT.

This chain links TRBV6-4 with TRBJ2-3; tentative D call: TRBD1 (6 bases). CDR3 length: 17 amino acids. V shed 10 bases and J shed 0 bases, with 23 bases lying between them. The germline V gene encodes CDR1 MRHNA and CDR2 SNTAGT. CDR3 nucleotide sequence: TGTGCCACCCAAACCGGGACAACTTTAACTAGCACAGATACGCAGTATTTT. Translation: CATQTGTTLTSTDTQYF.

Concerning this clonotype itself: Relative to the germline gene, one junction end is altered; a read error may explain this. V and J are TRBV5-1 and TRBJ1-1; maybe TRBD1 (6 bases). Germline assignment: CDR1 SGHRS and CDR2 YFSETQ. This CDR3 spans 15 amino acids. CDR3 sequence: CASSLADSLNTEASF. CDR3 DNA: TGCGCCAGCAGCTTGGCGGACAGCCTGAACACTGAAGCTTCCTTT.

This chain joins TRBV20-1 and TRBJ2-1; TRBD2 agrees at 10 bases. From germline, CDR1 is DFQATT and CDR2 SNEGSKA (reference sequence). V shed 1 base and J 2 bases; nucleotides not matched to a gene: 5. This CDR3 spans 16 amino acids. CDR3 protein: CSARGGLALTYNEQFF. CDR3 nucleotides: TGCAGTGCTAGAGGGGGACTAGCGTTGACCTACAATGAGCAGTTCTTC.

The rearrangement uses TRBV11-3 and TRBJ2-7; 7 bases fit TRBD2. The CDR3 consists of 11 residues. Germline assignment: CDR1 SGHNT and CDR2 YENEEA. V lost 3 bases to trimming and J lost 7 bases; unmatched junction nucleotides: 0. CDR3 sequence reads: CASSFGREQYF. CDR3 nucleotides: TGTGCCAGCAGCTTCGGGAGGGAGCAGTACTTC.

The chain employs TRBV30 and TRBJ2-7; TRBD2 is a possible D gene (6 bases). Trimming cost V 0 bases and J 2 bases, with 11 bases left between them. Per germline, CDR1 GTSNPN and CDR2 SVGIG (reference sequence). This CDR3 has 14 residues. CDR3 sequence (DNA): TGTGCCTGGAGTGTTCCCGGGAGTCCCTACGAGCAGTACTTC. This codes for CAWSVPGSPYEQYF. The whole variable domain, filled in from reference TRBV30 and TRBJ2-7, reads SQTIHQWPATLVQPVGSPLSLECTVEGTSNPNLYWYRQAAGRGLQLLFYSVGIGQISSEVPQNLSASRPQDRQFILSSKKLLLSDSGFYLCAWSVPGSPYEQYFGPGTRLTVT.

Points on this clonotype: One end of the junction does not line up with germline, which may come from a read error. The chain has TRBV7-7 and TRBJ2-1; D perhaps matches TRBD2 (6 bases). Germline V lookup: CDR1 SSHAT, CDR2 FNYEAQ (reference sequence). The CDR3 has 14 residues. The CDR3 loop is CASSPGTSHNEQFF. The CDR3, as DNA: TGTGCTAGCAGCCCCGGGACTTCCCACAATGAGCAGTTCTTC.

This clonotype was counted only a few times. This sequence joins TRBV7-9 and TRBJ2-1; 11 positions match TRBD2. V lost 8 bases to trimming and J lost 6 bases; unmatched junction nucleotides: 6. Germline CDR1 SEHNR, CDR2 FQNEAQ (reference sequence). This CDR3 is built from 14 residues. The CDR3 reads CASFLAGGGNEQFF. The CDR3 DNA follows: TGTGCCAGCTTCCTAGCGGGAGGAGGCAATGAGCAGTTCTTC.

Only a few counts were recorded for this clonotype. The chain couples TRBV6-1 to TRBJ2-7; TRBD1 matches 7 bases. This CDR3 contains 15 residues. V shed 1 base and J 3 bases; nucleotides not matched to a gene: 6. Germline CDR1 is MNHNS and CDR2 is SASEGT. DNA of the CDR3: TGTGCCAGCAGTGAAGAGGGGGCATCAAGCTACGAGCAGTACTTC. Translated, it gives CASSEEGASSYEQYF.

This clonotype appeared a few times. The V gene is TRBV29-1, the J gene TRBJ1-1; D may be TRBD1 (6 bases). V was shortened by 1 base and J by 0 bases, with 9 bases between the two germline ends. Germline V CDR1 and CDR2: SQVTM, ANQGSEA. CDR3 size: 14 residues. The CDR3 sequence is CSVEAGVMNTEAFF. The DNA for the CDR3 is TGCAGCGTTGAAGCAGGGGTGATGAACACTGAAGCTTTCTTT.

This clonotype turned up a few times. The chain combines TRBV12-3 or TRBV12-4 with TRBJ2-7; D might be TRBD1 or TRBD2, each matching 5 bases. The CDR3 covers 14 residues. V lost 8 bases, J lost 2 bases, and 16 bases lay in between. CDR3 nucleotides: TGTGCCAGCGCACGGGACGGTGATACCTACGAGCAGTACTTC. Protein product: CASARDGDTYEQYF.

The genes are TRBV6-2 or TRBV6-3 and TRBJ2-7; 11 bases line up with TRBD1. The V gene end was trimmed by 5 bases and the J gene end by 4 bases; junction bases not matched to a gene: 10. The CDR3 is 16 amino acids. Germline V CDR1 and CDR2: MNHEY, SVGEGT. CDR3 bases: TGTGCCAGCAGTGGCACCGGGACAGGGGGTATTTACGAGCAGTACTTC. This translates into CASSGTGTGGIYEQYF.

This clonotype has more than one count but fewer than ten. The chain couples TRBV5-6 to TRBJ2-1; TRBD2 matches at 16 bases. J gave up 4 bases and V 0 bases, and 10 bases lay outside the gene matches. The germline gives CDR1 SGHDT, CDR2 YYEEEE. The CDR3 is 20 residues long. DNA of the CDR3: TGTGCCAGCAGCTTGGACTTGGGACTAGCGGGAGGGACAGGGTACAATGAGCAGTTCTTC. Protein sequence: CASSLDLGLAGGTGYNEQFF.

This clonotype was counted at least ten times. The chain links TRBV7-9 to TRBJ2-1; D is ambiguous. Deletions cut 5 bases from V and 4 bases from J, with 9 bases between. Germline assignment: CDR1 SEHNR and CDR2 FQNEAQ (reference sequence). This CDR3 contains 13 residues. CDR3 in amino acids: CASSLDPYNEQFF. CDR3 nucleotides: TGTGCCAGCAGCCTTGACCCTTACAATGAGCAGTTCTTC.